This T cell receptor beta chain is from a study of technical replicates of blood from a few donors. This table comes from immunoSEQ multiplex PCR, and its TCRdb copy is limited to in-frame clones, with some not included. The sample consists of tens of thousands of clones, around 91% of them appearing once. The clonotype was recovered from a human donor in good health. Some clones in this sample may be carry-over from other donors' samples. Sequencing was carried out using PBMCs.

Here the CDR3 reads CASSPGQGSWRTEAFF. The CDR3, as DNA: TGTGCCAGCTCACCGGGACAGGGTTCCTGGCGGACTGAAGCTTTCTTT. The V and J genes are TRBV18 and TRBJ1-1; 9 positions match TRBD1. Germline V gives CDR1 KGHSH, CDR2 LQKENI. V was clipped by 3 bases and J by 5 bases; unmatched bases: 10. The CDR3 is 16 residues long.